The next 10 T cell receptor beta chains were all read from a single sample in a study of shared clonotypes between healthy human individuals. Clones were read by immunoSEQ multiplex PCR, and TCRdb kept only the in-frame ones, dropping some. The repertoire holds fewer than 3 million clones, with about 90% as singletons. The sequencing sample was made of naive CD4+ T cells from PBMCs. Subset reported: CD45RA+ positively selected. The source is a man aged 18 to 29 in good health. Some clones in this sample may be carry-over from other donors' samples.

This clone has only one observation. This rearrangement joins TRBV27 to TRBJ2-1; the match to TRBD2 covers 9 bases. Germline V CDR1 and CDR2: MNHEY, SMNVEV (reference sequence). J gave up 4 bases and V 5 bases, and 9 bases lay outside the gene matches. The CDR3 runs 16 residues. The CDR3 DNA reads TGTGCCAGCAGTGTAAGACTAGCGGAATTTTACAATGAGCAGTTCTTC. It specifies CASSVRLAEFYNEQFF.

This clone was seen only once. The gene calls are TRBV6-5 and TRBJ1-6; 7 bases match TRBD1. The CDR3 consists of 15 residues. The ends lost 7 bases at V and 10 bases at J; junction bases unmatched: 13. Germline CDR1 is MNHEY and CDR2 is SVGAGI. CDR3 region: CASTNNRGGKSPLHF. The CDR3 DNA sequence: TGTGCCAGCACTAATAATAGAGGGGGCAAATCACCCCTCCACTTT.

The table lists this clone with a count of one. The chain is built from TRBV2 and TRBJ2-7; 8 bases are a match to TRBD2. V was pared by 7 bases and J by 1 base, with 6 bases of the junction left unmatched. CDR1 SNHLY and CDR2 FYNNEI come from the germline V gene. The CDR3 contains 14 residues. The CDR3 is CASTLERESYEQYF. CDR3 nucleotide sequence: TGTGCCAGCACGTTAGAGCGGGAGTCCTACGAGCAGTACTTC.

The chain recombines TRBV4-1 with TRBJ1-1; 9 bases align to TRBD1. Germline V gene lookup returns CDR1 MGHRA and CDR2 YSYEKL. The CDR3 is 16 amino acids. V trimming: 4 bases; J trimming: 5 bases; junction bases outside the gene matches: 11. The CDR3 is CASSPTSGTGRTEAFF. CDR3 bases: TGCGCCAGCAGCCCGACCTCCGGGACAGGGAGAACTGAAGCTTTCTTT.

This chain connects TRBV27 to TRBJ2-1; 11 bases fit TRBD2. The CDR3 length is 15 residues. The V gene end was trimmed by 6 bases and the J gene end by 4 bases; junction bases not matched to a gene: 5. Per the germline V gene, CDR1 is MNHEY and CDR2 is SMNVEV (reference sequence). CDR3 loop: CASRVLAGVYNEQFF. CDR3 DNA: TGTGCCAGCAGGGTACTAGCGGGAGTTTACAATGAGCAGTTCTTC.

J is TRBJ2-5 and V is TRBV29-1, with 14 positions matching TRBD2. V lost 7 bases, J lost 11 bases, and 6 bases stayed unmatched. Germline V CDR1 and CDR2: SQVTM, ANQGSEA. The CDR3 is made up of 12 amino acids. The CDR3 DNA reads TGCAGCGCCGGACTAGCGGGAGGAGAGCAGTACTTC. This sequence encodes CSAGLAGGEQYF.

A word on this clone: The identical CDR3 is also encoded by other nucleotide sequences in the sample. J is TRBJ2-5 and V is TRBV28, with D possibly matching TRBD2 (5 bases). Trimming removed 5 bases from V and 4 bases from J, with 11 bases in between. CDR1 is MDHEN, CDR2 SYDVKM, per germline. CDR3 length: 13 residues. CDR3 sequence reads: CASSAGGRETQYF. The CDR3 DNA sequence: TGTGCCAGCAGTGCCGGAGGAAGAGAGACCCAGTACTTC.

The CDR3 DNA reads as TGTGCCAGCAACCTCGGGTCGGCGCGCAATCAGCCCCAGCATTTT. It translates to CASNLGSARNQPQHF. The rearrangement links TRBV28 to TRBJ1-5, with no clear D. The CDR3 is made up of 15 amino acids. The germline V and J ends were trimmed by 7 bases and 2 bases, with 15 bases remaining between them. Germline V gene sequence: CDR1 MDHEN, CDR2 SYDVKM.

The DNA for the CDR3 is TGCGCCAGCAGACTTAGCTCCTGGGGGACCGGGGAGCTGTTTTTT. Amino acid sequence: CASRLSSWGTGELFF. The chain combines TRBV5-1 with TRBJ2-2; D is possibly TRBD1 or TRBD2 (5 bases each). There are 15 residues in the CDR3. CDR1 is SGHRS, CDR2 YFSETQ, per germline. The V end was cut by 5 bases, the J end by 5 bases, with 16 bases between.

V gene TRBV6-6 combines with J gene TRBJ2-1, with D maybe TRBD2 (5 bases). Trimming took off 8 bases at V and 8 bases at J, with 10 bases between the two ends. CDR3 size: 11 residues. Germline values: CDR1 MNHNY, CDR2 SVGAGI (reference sequence). Here the CDR3 DNA reads TGTGCCAGCGCGGGTGGCTATGAGCAGTTCTTC. This translates into CASAGGYEQFF.